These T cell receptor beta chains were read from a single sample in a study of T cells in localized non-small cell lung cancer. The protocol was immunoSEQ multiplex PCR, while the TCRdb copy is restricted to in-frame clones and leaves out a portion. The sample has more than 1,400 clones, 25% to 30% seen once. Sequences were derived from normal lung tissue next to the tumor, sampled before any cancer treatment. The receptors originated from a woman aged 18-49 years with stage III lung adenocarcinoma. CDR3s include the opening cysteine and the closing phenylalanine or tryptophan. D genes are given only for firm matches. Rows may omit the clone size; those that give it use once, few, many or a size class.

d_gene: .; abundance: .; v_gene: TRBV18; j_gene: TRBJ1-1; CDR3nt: TGTGCCAGCTCACCCCGAGGTGGTGAAGCTTTCTTT; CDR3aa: CASSPRGGEAFF
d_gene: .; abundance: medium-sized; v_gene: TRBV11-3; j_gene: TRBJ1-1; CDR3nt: TGTGCCAGCAGCCCCGGGACCATGAGCACTGAAGCTTTCTTT; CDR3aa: CASSPGTMSTEAFF
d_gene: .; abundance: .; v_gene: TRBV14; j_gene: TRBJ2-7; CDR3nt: TGTGCCAGCAGCCCGGAGCCGGAGGGAACCTACGAGCAGTACTTC; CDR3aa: CASSPEPEGTYEQYF
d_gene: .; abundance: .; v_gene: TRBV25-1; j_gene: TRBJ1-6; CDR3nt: TGTGCCAGCAGGGTAGGGAGCTCCTATAATTCACCCCTCCACTTT; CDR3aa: CASRVGSSYNSPLHF
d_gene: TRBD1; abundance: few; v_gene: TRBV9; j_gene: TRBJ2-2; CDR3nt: TGTGCCAGCAGCTCGGGCAGGGGGTACACCGGGGAGCTGTTTTTT; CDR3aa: CASSSGRGYTGELFF
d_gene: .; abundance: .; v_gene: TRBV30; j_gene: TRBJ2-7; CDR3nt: TGTGCCTGGAGCCACAGGGTTCCCTACGAGCAGTACTTC; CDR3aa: CAWSHRVPYEQYF
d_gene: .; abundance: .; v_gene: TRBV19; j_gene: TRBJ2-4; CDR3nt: TGTGCCAGTACCTACTCCACAGGGGCCAAAAACATTCAGTACTTC; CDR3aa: CASTYSTGAKNIQYF
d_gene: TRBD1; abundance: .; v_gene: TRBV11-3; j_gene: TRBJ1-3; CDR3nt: TGTGCCAGCAGCTCCAAGACAGGGACTATCTCTGGAAACACCATATATTTT; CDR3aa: CASSSKTGTISGNTIYF
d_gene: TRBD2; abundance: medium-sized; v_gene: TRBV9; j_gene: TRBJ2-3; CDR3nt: TGTGCCAGCAGTATGGCGGGGGGACCGACAGATACGCAGTATTTT; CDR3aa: CASSMAGGPTDTQYF
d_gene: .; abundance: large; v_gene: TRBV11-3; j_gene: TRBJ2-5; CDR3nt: TGTGCCAGCAGCACCGGGAGGCCAGGGGGCAGGGAGACCCAGTACTTC; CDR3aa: CASSTGRPGGRETQYF
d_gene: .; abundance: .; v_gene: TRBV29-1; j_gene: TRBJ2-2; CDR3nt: TGCAGCGTCCAAGGTCAGGGGAACACCGGGGAGCTGTTTTTT; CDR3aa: CSVQGQGNTGELFF
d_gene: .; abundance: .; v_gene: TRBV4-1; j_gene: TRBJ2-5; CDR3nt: TGCGCCAGCAGCCAAGATCGGAGGACAGCCCAAGAGACCCAGTACTTC; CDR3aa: CASSQDRRTAQETQYF
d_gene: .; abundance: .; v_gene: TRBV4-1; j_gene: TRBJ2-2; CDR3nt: TGCGCCAGCAGCCAACCCAAGAACACCGGGGAGCTGTTTTTT; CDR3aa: CASSQPKNTGELFF
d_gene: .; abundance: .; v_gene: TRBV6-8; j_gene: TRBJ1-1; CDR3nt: TGTGCCAGCAGTTATTCGGACACCCGGGAAACTGAAGCTTTCTTT; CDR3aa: CASSYSDTRETEAFF
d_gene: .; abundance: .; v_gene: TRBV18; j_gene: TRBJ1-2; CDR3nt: TGTGCCAGCTCACCTAGGACAGCCGAGGGTGGCTACACCTTC; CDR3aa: CASSPRTAEGGYTF
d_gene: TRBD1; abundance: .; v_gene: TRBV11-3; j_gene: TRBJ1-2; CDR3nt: TGTGCCAGCAGCTTGGAGCCGACAGGGAACGGCTACACCTTC; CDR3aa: CASSLEPTGNGYTF
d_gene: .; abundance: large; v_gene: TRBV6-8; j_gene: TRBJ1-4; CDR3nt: TGTGCCAGCAGTTATGATGGGACAACTAATGAAAAACTGTTTTTT; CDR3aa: CASSYDGTTNEKLFF
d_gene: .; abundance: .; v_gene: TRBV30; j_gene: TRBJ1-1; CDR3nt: TGTGCCTGGTTAACGAACACTGAAGCTTTCTTT; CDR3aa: CAWLTNTEAFF
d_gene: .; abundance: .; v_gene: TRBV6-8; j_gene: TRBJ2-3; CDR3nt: TGTGCCAGCAGTCCGACAGACACAGATACGCAGTATTTT; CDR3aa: CASSPTDTDTQYF
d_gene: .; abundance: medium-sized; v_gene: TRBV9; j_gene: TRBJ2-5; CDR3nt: TGTGCCAGCAGTACGGACACTAGCCGAGAGACCCAGTACTTC; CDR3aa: CASSTDTSRETQYF
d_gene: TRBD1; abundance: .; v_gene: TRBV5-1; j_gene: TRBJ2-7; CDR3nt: TGCGCCAGCAGCTTGGGGCAGGGGGCCCTCGAGCAGTACTTC; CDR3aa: CASSLGQGALEQYF
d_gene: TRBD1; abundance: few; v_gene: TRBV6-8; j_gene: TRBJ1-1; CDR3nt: TGTGCCAGCAGTATTGGACAGGTAGAAGCTTTCTTT; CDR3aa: CASSIGQVEAFF
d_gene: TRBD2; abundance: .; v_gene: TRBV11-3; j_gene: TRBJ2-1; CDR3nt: TGTGCCAGCAGCTCACTAGCGGGGGGGATCAATGAGCAGTTCTTC; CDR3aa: CASSSLAGGINEQFF
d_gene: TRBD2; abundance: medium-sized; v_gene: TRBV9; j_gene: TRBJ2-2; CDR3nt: TGTGCCAGCAGCACCCGGACTAGGCCCGGGGAGCTGTTTTTT; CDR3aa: CASSTRTRPGELFF